A single sample gave rise to the 20 T cell receptor beta chains below, sequenced in a study of CD8 T cells in ankylosing spondylitis. TCRdb used MiXCR to reprocess the 5' RACE reads, holding one entry per CDR3 protein. The sample consists of 450,000 or so distinct CDR3 sequences, roughly a quarter of them appearing once. What these receptors recognize is not known. Regarding the study as a whole: Blood of patients with ankylosing spondylitis appeared to be characterized by a TCR beta motif of eight highly homologous variants.

Sequencing was done on a sample of blood, either unsorted or a sorted T cell fraction (not recorded which). These receptors all stem from a male donor with ankylosing spondylitis.

This clonotype was detected only a few times. The rearrangement uses TRBV7-6 and TRBJ2-5, with D uncertain. V was cut by 5 bases and J by 5 bases, with 12 bases left in between. Germline-derived CDR1 and CDR2 are SGHVS and FNYEAQ. The CDR3 totals 13 residues. Here the CDR3 reads CASSPLAQETQYF. In DNA form, the CDR3 reads TGTGCCAGCAGCCCGCTCGCGCAGGAGACCCAGTACTTC.

The chain recombines TRBV6-5 with TRBJ2-1; D not resolved. Germline V gene data show CDR1 as MNHEY and CDR2 as SVGAGI. Between the trimmed V and J ends, which lost 0 bases and 1 base, there was a span of 10 bases. The CDR3 totals 16 residues. Written as DNA, the CDR3 is TGTGCCAGCAGTTACTCGACGACTCCATCCTACAATGAGCAGTTCTTC. It encodes CASSYSTTPSYNEQFF.

The rearrangement links TRBV30 to TRBJ2-1; D is possibly TRBD2 (6 bases). The V end lost 2 bases, the J end lost 8 bases, and 16 bases lay between the germline ends. The CDR3 is 14 residues long. The germline CDR1 and CDR2 sequences are GTSNPN and SVGIG (reference sequence). The CDR3 is CAWSFQQWGDEQFF. The CDR3 bases are TGTGCCTGGAGTTTTCAACAGTGGGGGGATGAGCAGTTCTTC.

The J gene is TRBJ2-7, the V gene TRBV20-1; 9 nucleotides align to TRBD1. This CDR3 contains 9 residues. J lost 13 bases, V lost 8 bases, and 6 bases had no gene match. Looked up from germline, CDR1 is DFQATT and CDR2 is SNEGSKA (reference sequence). CDR3 DNA sequence: TGCAGTCCAGGGACAGGGCAATACTTC. Its translation is CSPGTGQYF.

CDR3 amino acids: CASSVDEWGTQYF. CDR3 DNA sequence: TGTGCCAGCAGCGTAGATGAGTGGGGGACCCAGTACTTC. The chain links TRBV9 to TRBJ2-5; no clear D gene. Germline V gene lookup returns CDR1 SGDLS and CDR2 YYNGEE. This CDR3 contains 13 residues. Trimming stripped 0 bases from V and 7 bases from J, with 10 bases between.

The rearrangement links TRBV12-3 or TRBV12-4 to TRBJ2-1; 11 nucleotides align to TRBD1. This CDR3 has 15 amino acids. V shed 7 bases and J 7 bases; nucleotides not matched to a gene: 9. The CDR3: CASIYSGTGGNEQFF. CDR3 sequence (DNA): TGTGCCAGCATATACTCAGGGACAGGGGGGAATGAGCAGTTCTTC.

This clonotype was found a few times. The CDR3 loop reads CASSPALEQYF. The CDR3 nucleotides read TGTGCCAGCAGCCCAGCCCTCGAGCAGTACTTC. This rearrangement joins TRBV11-2 to TRBJ2-7; D is uncertain. Trimming cost V 5 bases and J 6 bases, with 8 bases left between them. CDR1 SGHAT and CDR2 FQNNGV come from the germline V gene. The CDR3 totals 11 residues.

This clonotype was recorded a few times. The chain employs TRBV20-1 and TRBJ2-3; 10 bases agree with TRBD2. V trimming: 5 bases; J trimming: 4 bases; junction bases outside the gene matches: 15. The germline V gene has CDR1 DFQATT and CDR2 SNEGSKA (reference sequence). The CDR3 is 17 amino acids. The CDR3 nucleotides are TGCAGTGCTCTCAGCCCCTTCGAGCGGGAGGGCCCAGATACGCAGTATTTT. Amino acids: CSALSPFEREGPDTQYF.

This clonotype was seen only a few times. This rearrangement joins TRBV7-2 to TRBJ2-1; D is unclear. There are 14 residues in the CDR3. Germline CDR1 reads SGHTA; CDR2 reads FQGNSA. Trimming removed 3 bases at V and 4 bases at J, with 10 bases between. CDR3 DNA sequence: TGTGCCAGCAGCTTCACCCCAACGTACAATGAGCAGTTCTTC. Its protein is CASSFTPTYNEQFF.

The rearrangement uses TRBV20-1 and TRBJ1-4; weak D call: TRBD1 (6 bases). Germline V gene sequence: CDR1 DFQATT, CDR2 SNEGSKA (reference sequence). Trimming shortened V by 1 base and J by 3 bases, and 12 bases separated the two germline ends. The length of the CDR3 is 15 residues. The CDR3: CSARGNRAANEKLFF. CDR3 coding DNA: TGCAGTGCTAGAGGGAACAGGGCGGCTAATGAAAAACTGTTTTTT.

The chain links TRBV7-2 to TRBJ2-3; TRBD2 might be the D (5 bases). Trimming removed 8 bases from V and 4 bases from J, with 13 bases in between. Germline CDR1 SGHTA, CDR2 FQGNSA. This CDR3 is 13 amino acids long. The CDR3 DNA sequence: TGTGCCAGCGCATTCGTGAGGGCAGATACGCAGTATTTT. Its protein is CASAFVRADTQYF.

The chain uses TRBV11-2 and TRBJ2-1; 7 bases map to TRBD2. V shed 5 bases, J shed 9 bases, and the junction held 7 bases outside the gene matches. This CDR3 has 13 amino acids. CDR1 SGHAT and CDR2 FQNNGV come from the germline V gene. The CDR3 sequence is CASSRTRIGEQFF. CDR3 coding DNA: TGTGCCAGCAGCCGGACTAGGATCGGTGAGCAGTTCTTC.

The V and J genes are TRBV5-1 and TRBJ2-5; the D is unclear. The CDR3 consists of 15 residues. Trimming removed 1 base at V and 0 bases at J, with 10 bases between. The V gene's germline CDR1 is SGHRS and CDR2 YFSETQ. CDR3 protein: CASSLLSRNQETQYF. CDR3 bases: TGCGCCAGCAGCTTGCTTAGTCGGAACCAAGAGACCCAGTACTTC.

This rearrangement joins TRBV12-3 or TRBV12-4 to TRBJ2-5, with TRBD1 matching 7 bases. CDR3 length: 14 residues. With 6 bases clipped from V and 1 base from J, the junction kept 5 bases outside the gene matches. The CDR3 DNA is TGTGCCAGCAGAAAGACAGGGTCCCAAGAGACCCAGTACTTC. Amino acids: CASRKTGSQETQYF.

This clonotype was detected a few times. The chain links TRBV5-1 to TRBJ1-2; D gene unclear. The CDR3 runs to 14 residues. V lost 4 bases to trimming and J lost 3 bases, with 13 bases between them. The V gene's germline CDR1 is SGHRS and CDR2 YFSETQ. The CDR3 loop is CASSPERADYGYTF. In DNA form, the CDR3 reads TGCGCCAGCAGCCCCGAAAGGGCAGACTATGGCTACACCTTC.

This clonotype was picked up a small number of times. The CDR3 DNA follows: TGCAGTGCTAGAGTCCTCGGCAACGAGTTCTTC. Encoded protein: CSARVLGNEFF. The gene calls are TRBV20-1 and TRBJ2-1; the D is unclear. The germline CDR1 and CDR2 sequences are DFQATT and SNEGSKA (reference sequence). The CDR3 is 11 residues long. V was shortened by 1 base and J by 14 bases, with 12 bases between the two germline ends.

J is TRBJ1-4 and V is TRBV20-1, with 8 bases lining up with TRBD1. This CDR3 contains 14 residues. The germline gives CDR1 DFQATT, CDR2 SNEGSKA (reference sequence). After removal of 1 base from V and 4 bases from J, the junction contained 2 bases not matched to a gene. The CDR3 is CSARGGQVNEKLFF. CDR3 DNA: TGCAGTGCTAGAGGGGGACAGGTTAATGAAAAACTGTTTTTT.

This clonotype was detected a few times. The rearrangement joins TRBV3-1 to TRBJ2-7; TRBD2 aligns across 7 bases. The V gene end was trimmed by 1 base and the J gene end by 7 bases; junction bases not matched to a gene: 10. This CDR3 is 15 amino acids long. CDR1 and CDR2 (germline): LGHDT, YNNKEL (reference sequence). CDR3 protein: CASSQVGRPRGEQYF. The CDR3 DNA follows: TGTGCCAGCAGCCAAGTGGGGAGGCCGCGGGGGGAGCAGTACTTC.

The chain has TRBV2 and TRBJ1-2, with TRBD1 matching over 7 bases. The CDR3 consists of 15 residues. Germline CDR1 and CDR2: SNHLY and FYNNEI. V lost 3 bases to trimming and J lost 8 bases; unmatched junction nucleotides: 12. CDR3 region: CASSETGIGREGYTF. The CDR3 nucleotides are TGTGCCAGCAGTGAGACAGGGATCGGACGTGAGGGCTACACCTTC.

In this sample, this clonotype turned up a few times. The chain combines TRBV25-1 with TRBJ1-6; 8 positions match TRBD1. Looked up from germline, CDR1 is MGHDK and CDR2 is SYGVNS. V shed 0 bases, J shed 8 bases, and the junction held 6 bases outside the gene matches. CDR3 length equals 16 residues. The CDR3 coding sequence is TGTGCCAGCAGTGAATATACGGACAGGGTTGATTCACCCCTCCACTTT. Translated: CASSEYTDRVDSPLHF.